This T cell receptor beta chain was captured in a study of blood T cell repertoires in COVID-19. Profiling relied on immunoSEQ multiplex PCR, and the TCRdb table lists in-frame clones only, not all of them. The sample includes 300,000 to 350,000 clones, 80% to 90% of them seen just once. What was sequenced was PBMCs or T cells enriched from blood (not recorded which). The TCR comes from a woman aged 18-30 years who had recovered from COVID-19.

In DNA form, the CDR3 reads TGCGCCAGCAGCCAGGTCTGGGGGGGGCTTCTCCATGAGCAGTTCTTC. This sequence encodes CASSQVWGGLLHEQFF. This chain joins TRBV4-3 and TRBJ2-1; a possible D gene is TRBD2 (7 bases). The CDR3 has 16 amino acids. The germline V gene has CDR1 LGHNA and CDR2 YSLEER. V was cut by 3 bases and J by 8 bases, with 20 bases left in between.